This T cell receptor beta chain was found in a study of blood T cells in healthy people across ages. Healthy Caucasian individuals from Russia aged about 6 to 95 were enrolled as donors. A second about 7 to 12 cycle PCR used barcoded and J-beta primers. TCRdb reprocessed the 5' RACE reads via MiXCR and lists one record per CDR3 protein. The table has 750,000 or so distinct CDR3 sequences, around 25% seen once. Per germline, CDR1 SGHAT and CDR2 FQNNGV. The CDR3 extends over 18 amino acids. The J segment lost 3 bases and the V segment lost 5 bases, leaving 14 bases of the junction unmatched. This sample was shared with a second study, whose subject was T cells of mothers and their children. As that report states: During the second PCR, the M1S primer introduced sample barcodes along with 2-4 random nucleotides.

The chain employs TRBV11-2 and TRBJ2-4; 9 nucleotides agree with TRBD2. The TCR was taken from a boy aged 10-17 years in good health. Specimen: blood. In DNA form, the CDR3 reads TGTGCCAGCAGCCATTTAGGTCCTAGCGGGATGAGCAAAAACATTCAGTACTTC. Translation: CASSHLGPSGMSKNIQYF.